These 5 T cell receptor beta chains were all obtained from the same sample, sequenced in a study of CD8 T cells in ankylosing spondylitis. In TCRdb, the 5' RACE reads were re-called with MiXCR into one record per CDR3 protein. The sample shows about 25,000 distinct CDR3 sequences, about 2.5% of them seen only once. The sequenced sample was blood, either unsorted or a sorted T cell fraction (not recorded which). Receptor source: a female donor with ankylosing spondylitis or in good health (not recorded which).

This clonotype has a handful of counts. V usage is TRBV9 and J usage is TRBJ2-1; 7 nucleotides match TRBD2. J gave up 4 bases and V 3 bases, and 13 bases lay outside the gene matches. Germline values: CDR1 SGDLS, CDR2 YYNGEE. This CDR3 contains 17 residues. CDR3 protein: CASSEALLGGGYNEQFF. Here the CDR3 DNA reads TGTGCCAGCAGCGAGGCCCTTTTGGGGGGGGGATACAATGAGCAGTTCTTC.

This clonotype was counted many times. The chain recombines TRBV9 with TRBJ2-2; a possible D gene is TRBD2 (6 bases). This CDR3 contains 15 residues. V lost 3 bases, J lost 2 bases, and 11 bases lay in between. Germline lookup yields CDR1 SGDLS and CDR2 YYNGEE. Here the CDR3 DNA reads TGTGCCAGCAGCGCAACCGGGACTAACACCGGGGAGCTGTTTTTT. It yields the protein CASSATGTNTGELFF.

The table lists this clonotype with many counts. J is TRBJ1-2 and V is TRBV9; the D gene is possibly TRBD1 (5 bases). V was trimmed by 0 bases and J by 3 bases, leaving 6 bases between them. In germline, CDR1 is SGDLS, CDR2 YYNGEE. This CDR3 region has 13 residues. In nucleotides, the CDR3 is TGTGCCAGCAGCGTAGAGGGGTACTATGGCTACACCTTC. This sequence encodes CASSVEGYYGYTF.

This clonotype was found many times. This rearrangement joins TRBV9 to TRBJ2-3; D remains ambiguous. This CDR3 region has 15 residues. Germline V gene lookup returns CDR1 SGDLS and CDR2 YYNGEE. V lost 0 bases and J lost 2, with 10 bases in between. The CDR3 is CASSVGAGYTDTQYF. The CDR3, as DNA: TGTGCCAGCAGCGTAGGAGCAGGCTACACAGATACGCAGTATTTT.

This clonotype was seen many times. The chain is built from TRBV9 and TRBJ1-2; D gene ambiguous. The germline V gene has CDR1 SGDLS and CDR2 YYNGEE. V lost 1 base and J 1 base, leaving 8 bases between the germline ends. CDR3 length equals 14 residues. DNA for the CDR3: TGTGCCAGCAGCGTACCCCACAGTAACTATGGCTACACCTTC. This gives the protein CASSVPHSNYGYTF.